A single sample is the source of the 21 T cell receptor beta chains below, sequenced in a study of blood T cell repertoires in COVID-19. Some clones are missing from TCRdb's copy, which holds only in-frame ones; the method was immunoSEQ multiplex PCR. Among around 140,000 clones listed, approximately 80% were seen once. Sequencing input: peripheral blood. Source of these receptors: a woman aged 55-69 years with active or convalescent COVID-19.

The V call is TRBV5-6, the J call TRBJ1-1; 10 positions match TRBD1. CDR1 is SGHDT and CDR2 is YYEEEE in the germline V gene. V shed 3 bases and J 3 bases; nucleotides not matched to a gene: 8. The CDR3 sequence is 16 residues long. For the CDR3, the DNA is TGTGCCAGCAGCTGGTGGACAGGGGGTAGGGACACTGAAGCTTTCTTT. Protein: CASSWWTGGRDTEAFF. The variable domain in full, completed from reference TRBV5-6 and TRBJ1-1, reads DAGVTQSPTHLIKTRGQQVTLRCSPKSGHDTVSWYQQALGQGPQFIFQYYEEEERQRGNFPDRFSGHQFPNYSSELNVNALLLGDSALYLCASSWWTGGRDTEAFFGQGTRLTVV.

The gene calls are TRBV6-2 or TRBV6-3 and TRBJ2-7, with 9 bases fitting TRBD2. The CDR3 has 15 amino acids. Trimming at V came to 6 bases and at J to 3 bases, leaving 9 bases not matched to a gene. CDR1 and CDR2 from the germline V gene are MNHEY and SVGEGT. CDR3 protein: CASSYFGLANYEQYF. CDR3 nucleotide sequence: TGTGCCAGCAGCTATTTCGGACTAGCGAACTACGAGCAGTACTTC.

This chain joins TRBV28 and TRBJ1-1, with TRBD1 matching 7 bases. CDR3 length: 15 amino acids. The germline gives CDR1 MDHEN, CDR2 SYDVKM. Trimming at V came to 5 bases and at J to 1 base, leaving 7 bases not matched to a gene. CDR3 DNA: TGTGCCAGCAGTATGACAGGGTGGGCGAACACTGAAGCTTTCTTT. It translates to CASSMTGWANTEAFF.

The V gene is TRBV5-6, the J gene TRBJ2-3; 7 bases map to TRBD1. J was trimmed by 2 bases and V by 4 bases; bases with no gene match: 13. The CDR3 covers 17 residues. CDR1 is SGHDT and CDR2 is YYEEEE in the germline V gene. CDR3 DNA: TGTGCCAGCAGCCCCCTACCCGGGACAGTGATCACAGATACGCAGTATTTT. Its protein product is CASSPLPGTVITDTQYF.

Only one count was recorded for this clone. The chain links TRBV5-4 to TRBJ2-3; D may be TRBD1 (7 bases). CDR1 SGHNT and CDR2 YYREEE come from the germline V gene (reference sequence). V was shortened by 3 bases and J by 0 bases, with 8 bases between the two germline ends. This CDR3 is 14 amino acids long. The CDR3 region is CASSSGGSTDTQYF. In DNA, the CDR3 is TGTGCCAGCAGCTCAGGGGGGAGCACAGATACGCAGTATTTT.

The gene calls are TRBV19 and TRBJ2-1; no clear D. V gave up 3 bases and J gave up 5 bases, with 11 bases separating them. Germline lookup yields CDR1 LNHDA and CDR2 SQIVND (reference sequence). The CDR3 spans 14 residues. This CDR3 reads CASSIQAFNNEQFF. CDR3 DNA: TGTGCCAGTAGTATCCAGGCTTTTAACAATGAGCAGTTCTTC.

Note on this clone: One end of the junction does not line up with germline, which may come from a read error. The rearrangement uses TRBV3-1 (or the pseudogene TRBV3-2) and TRBJ2-3, with a weak D call TRBD1 (5 bases). CDR1 and CDR2 (germline): LGHDT, YNNKEL (reference sequence). The CDR3 spans 11 residues. CDR3 protein: CASSDTGTQYF. The CDR3 bases are TGTGCCAGCAGCGATACAGGTACGCAGTATTTT.

V gene TRBV10-3 combines with J gene TRBJ1-1, with D uncertain. The V gene's germline CDR1 is ENHRY and CDR2 SYGVKD. Between the trimmed V and J ends, which lost 4 bases and 3 bases, there was a span of 15 bases. There are 15 residues in the CDR3. The CDR3 DNA follows: TGTGCCATCAGTGCCCCGGCGGAGGGAGACACTGAAGCTTTCTTT. It is translated as CAISAPAEGDTEAFF.

The J gene is TRBJ2-1, the V gene TRBV30; 8 positions agree with TRBD2. V was pared by 0 bases and J by 8 bases, with 3 bases of the junction left unmatched. The CDR3 is 13 amino acids. Per germline, CDR1 GTSNPN and CDR2 SVGIG (reference sequence). This CDR3 is CAWSVAGADEQFF. Written as DNA, the CDR3 is TGTGCCTGGAGTGTAGCGGGAGCCGATGAGCAGTTCTTC.

This chain connects TRBV28 to TRBJ2-3, with 8 bases aligning to TRBD2. The CDR3 contains 15 residues. CDR1 is MDHEN and CDR2 is SYDVKM in the germline V gene. V dropped 6 bases and J dropped 2; count of bases not matched to a gene: 7. CDR3 residues: CASRSTSVYTDTQYF. The DNA for the CDR3 is TGTGCCAGCAGATCGACTAGCGTCTACACAGATACGCAGTATTTT.

The chain recombines TRBV6-5 with TRBJ2-3; 7 positions agree with TRBD2. Germline loops: CDR1 MNHEY, CDR2 SVGAGI. This CDR3 spans 15 amino acids. V was clipped by 4 bases and J by 0 bases; unmatched bases: 4. DNA of the CDR3: TGTGCCAGCAGTTTTAGCGGGTCTAGCACAGATACGCAGTATTTT. Translation gives CASSFSGSSTDTQYF.

V gene TRBV27 combines with J gene TRBJ2-1, with 9 bases lining up with TRBD2. Germline lookup yields CDR1 MNHEY and CDR2 SMNVEV (reference sequence). Trimming at V came to 4 bases and at J to 6 bases, leaving 7 bases not matched to a gene. The CDR3 consists of 15 residues. CDR3 bases: TGTGCCAGCAGTTCCTGGACTAGCGTTGTCAATGAGCAGTTCTTC. This translates into CASSSWTSVVNEQFF.

DNA of the CDR3: TGTGCCAGCAGCCAAGAGCTAGCGGGCTCCTACAATGAGCAGTTCTTC. It encodes CASSQELAGSYNEQFF. The V gene is TRBV4-2, the J gene TRBJ2-1; 8 nucleotides align to TRBD2. From germline, CDR1 is LGHNA and CDR2 YNFKEQ. The CDR3 sequence is 16 residues long. With V trimmed by 0 bases and J by 0 bases, 1 base remained unmatched.

The chain employs TRBV12-2 and TRBJ1-5; the table calls TRBD1, which could not be checked here. TRBV12-2 is marked as a pseudogene. This CDR3 has 17 residues. Here the CDR3 DNA reads TGTGCAAGTCGCTTAGGTGAATGGGGGCAGACCAATCAGCCCCAGCATTTT. Translation: CASRLGEWGQTNQPQHF.

This chain links TRBV3-1 (or the pseudogene TRBV3-2) with TRBJ2-5; 8 bases are shared with TRBD2. The V and J ends lost 4 bases and 1 base, in that order; junction bases with no gene match: 5. The CDR3 sequence is 15 residues long. CDR1 is LGHDT, CDR2 YNNKEL, per germline (reference sequence). CDR3 sequence reads: CASSRNGLAQETQYF. In DNA, the CDR3 is TGTGCCAGCAGCCGAAATGGACTAGCCCAAGAGACCCAGTACTTC.

This clone showed up just a few times. This sequence joins TRBV28 and TRBJ1-1; a weak D match, TRBD1 (6 bases). Trimming pared 5 bases from V and 4 bases from J, leaving 11 bases between. Germline CDR1 MDHEN, CDR2 SYDVKM. CDR3 length equals 13 residues. The CDR3 sequence is CASSLGQITEAFF. The CDR3 coding sequence is TGTGCCAGCAGTCTAGGACAGATCACTGAAGCTTTCTTT.

The chain carries TRBV7-2 and TRBJ2-1; perhaps TRBD2 as D (5 bases). Deletions cut 5 bases from V and 3 bases from J, with 11 bases between. The CDR3 spans 14 residues. CDR1 is SGHTA and CDR2 is FQGNSA in the germline V gene. The DNA for the CDR3 is TGTGCCAGCAGCAACGACGGGATCTACAATGAGCAGTTCTTC. Protein: CASSNDGIYNEQFF.

This clone was detected once. The J gene is TRBJ1-3, the V gene TRBV7-2; D gene uncertain. CDR1 is SGHTA and CDR2 is FQGNSA in the germline V gene. V was clipped by 4 bases and J by 1 base, with 8 bases between them. This CDR3 is built from 14 residues. CDR3 coding DNA: TGTGCCAGCAGCTATGGCTTATCTGGAAACACCATATATTTT. It specifies CASSYGLSGNTIYF. The complete variable domain, with remaining parts taken from reference TRBV7-2 and TRBJ1-3, reads GAGVSQSPSNKVTEKGKDVELRCDPISGHTALYWYRQSLGQGLEFLIYFQGNSAPDKSGLPSDRFSAERTGGSVSTLTIQRTQQEDSAVYLCASSYGLSGNTIYFGEGSWLTVV.

CDR3 amino acids: CASSPKTGSPEQYV. In DNA form, the CDR3 reads TGTGCCAGCTCACCGAAGACAGGGAGCCCCGAGCAGTACGTC. This chain connects TRBV18 to TRBJ2-7; 7 bases are shared with TRBD1. Germline assignment: CDR1 KGHSH and CDR2 LQKENI. The CDR3 is 14 amino acids. With 3 bases clipped from V and 6 bases from J, the junction kept 8 bases outside the gene matches.

A note on this clone: The same CDR3 also results from other DNA sequences found in this sample. The J gene is TRBJ2-5, the V gene TRBV27; D possibly corresponds to TRBD2 (5 bases). Germline values: CDR1 MNHEY, CDR2 SMNVEV (reference sequence). Deletions cut 1 base from V and 3 bases from J, with 6 bases between. This CDR3 spans 13 amino acids. The CDR3 DNA follows: TGTGCCAGCAGTTTATTGGGAGAAGAGACCCAGTACTTC. Residues: CASSLLGEETQYF.

The chain employs TRBV6-5 and TRBJ2-7; D is possibly TRBD1 (5 bases). The CDR3 is 11 amino acids. V was pared by 8 bases and J by 4 bases, with 9 bases between. Germline CDR1 MNHEY, CDR2 SVGAGI. CDR3 DNA sequence: TGTGCCAGCGGGGCCATTTACGAGCAGTACGTC. Encoded protein: CASGAIYEQYV.